The next 5 T cell receptor beta chains were all read from a single sample in a study of shared clonotypes between healthy human individuals. Data came from immunoSEQ multiplex PCR; TCRdb stores just in-frame clones and leaves some out. The sample shows some 500,000 clones, approximately 94% of them seen only once. Specimen: naive CD4+ T cells sorted from blood. As for subset: CD45RA+ positively selected. The origin of the receptors is a woman in her 30s in good health.

This chain connects TRBV2 to TRBJ2-7, with 8 bases aligning to TRBD1. This CDR3 has 14 amino acids. J gave up 4 bases and V 4 bases, and 6 bases lay outside the gene matches. Germline lookup yields CDR1 SNHLY and CDR2 FYNNEI. The CDR3 nucleotides read TGTGCCAGCAGTGGACAGGGGTATGGGTACGAGCAGTACTTC. Protein: CASSGQGYGYEQYF.

The chain uses TRBV27 and TRBJ2-6; weak D call: TRBD2 (6 bases). This CDR3 spans 15 amino acids. Germline-derived CDR1 and CDR2 are MNHEY and SMNVEV (reference sequence). Trimming pared 7 bases from V and 2 bases from J, leaving 12 bases between. The CDR3 coding sequence is TGTGCCAGCATAGGAACGGGGGCTGGGGCCAACGTCCTGACTTTC. Its translation is CASIGTGAGANVLTF.

The genes are TRBV9 and TRBJ2-3; weak D call: TRBD2 (6 bases). V shed 1 base and J shed 3 bases, with 15 bases lying between them. This CDR3 is built from 16 residues. Germline V gene lookup returns CDR1 SGDLS and CDR2 YYNGEE. CDR3: CASSVRRERETDTQYF. CDR3 nucleotide sequence: TGTGCCAGCAGCGTAAGGAGGGAGCGCGAGACAGATACGCAGTATTTT.

The J gene is TRBJ2-4, the V gene TRBV2; possible D gene TRBD1, 5 bases. V was trimmed by 10 bases and J by 1 base, leaving 11 bases between them. The CDR3 has 13 amino acids. Germline V gives CDR1 SNHLY, CDR2 FYNNEI. This chain's CDR3 is CATRVLAKNIQYF. CDR3 in DNA: TGTGCCACCAGGGTATTGGCCAAAAACATTCAGTACTTC.

The chain is built from TRBV6-1 and TRBJ2-5; 7 bases match TRBD2. Trimming removed 2 bases from V and 2 bases from J; junction bases left unmatched: 8. This CDR3 region has 16 residues. Looked up from germline, CDR1 is MNHNS and CDR2 is SASEGT. The CDR3 coding sequence is TGTGCCAGCAGTGAATGGCAGGGAGGGCTTCAAGAGACCCAGTACTTC. Protein product: CASSEWQGGLQETQYF.